This TCR beta chain stems from a study of blood T cells in healthy people across ages. Broader study findings: Age advanced and TCR beta diversity per million T cells fell, roughly linearly. More naive CD4+ cells and higher diversity marked long-lived donors relative to aged donors.

Points on this clonotype: The antigen remains undetermined.

Through a sample-barcoded 5' primer and a J-beta primer mix, a second PCR was run for roughly 6 to 11 cycles. TCRdb independently ran MiXCR on the 5' RACE reads; one entry per CDR3 protein. The table lists roughly 1,500,000 distinct CDR3 sequences, 42% of them singletons, with roughly 7.7% in the top ten. Trimming removed 1 base from V and 1 base from J; junction bases left unmatched: 3. CDR1 and CDR2 from the germline V gene are SGHDN and FVKESK. CDR3 size: 15 residues. This receptor was identified in a woman younger than 30 in good health. The sequenced material came from blood. The chain couples TRBV14 to TRBJ2-7, with TRBD1 identical over 8 bases. CDR3 nucleotides: TGTGCCAGCAGCCAAGGTAGGACAGGGTCCTACGAGCAGTACTTC. It codes for CASSQGRTGSYEQYF.